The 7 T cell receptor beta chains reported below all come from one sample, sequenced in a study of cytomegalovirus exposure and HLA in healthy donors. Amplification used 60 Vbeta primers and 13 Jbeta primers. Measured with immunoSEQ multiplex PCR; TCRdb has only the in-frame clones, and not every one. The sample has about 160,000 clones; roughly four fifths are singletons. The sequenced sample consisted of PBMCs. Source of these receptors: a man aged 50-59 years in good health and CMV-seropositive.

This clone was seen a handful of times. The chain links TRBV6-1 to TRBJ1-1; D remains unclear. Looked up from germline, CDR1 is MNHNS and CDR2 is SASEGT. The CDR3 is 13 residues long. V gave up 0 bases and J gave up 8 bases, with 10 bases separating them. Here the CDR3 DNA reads TGTGCCAGCAGTGAAGCGATCAGATTAGAAGCTTTCTTT. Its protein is CASSEAIRLEAFF.

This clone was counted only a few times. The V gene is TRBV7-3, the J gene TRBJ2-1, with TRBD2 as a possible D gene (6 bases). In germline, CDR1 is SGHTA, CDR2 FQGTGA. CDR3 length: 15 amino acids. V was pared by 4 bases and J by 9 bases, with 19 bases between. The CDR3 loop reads CASSSTSGSWTEQFF. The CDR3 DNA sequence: TGTGCCAGCAGCTCCACATCCGGGAGCTGGACTGAGCAGTTCTTC.

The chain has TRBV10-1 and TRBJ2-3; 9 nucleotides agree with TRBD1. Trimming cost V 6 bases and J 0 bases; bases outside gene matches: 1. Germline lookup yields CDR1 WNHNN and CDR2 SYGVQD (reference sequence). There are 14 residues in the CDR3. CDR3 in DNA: TGCGCCAGCAGCGGACAGGGGAGCACAGATACGCAGTATTTT. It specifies CASSGQGSTDTQYF.

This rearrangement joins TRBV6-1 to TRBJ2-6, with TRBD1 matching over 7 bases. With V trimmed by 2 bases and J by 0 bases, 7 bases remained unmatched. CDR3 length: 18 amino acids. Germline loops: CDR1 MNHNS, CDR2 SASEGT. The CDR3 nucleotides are TGTGCCAGCAGTGAAATAACAGGGGTGAGCTCTGGGGCCAACGTCCTGACTTTC. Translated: CASSEITGVSSGANVLTF.

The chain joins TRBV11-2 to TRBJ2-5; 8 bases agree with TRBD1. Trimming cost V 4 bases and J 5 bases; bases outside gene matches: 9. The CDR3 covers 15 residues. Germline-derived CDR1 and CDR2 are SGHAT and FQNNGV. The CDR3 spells CASSSDRAGDETQYF. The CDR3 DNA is TGTGCCAGCAGCTCGGACAGGGCCGGGGACGAGACCCAGTACTTC. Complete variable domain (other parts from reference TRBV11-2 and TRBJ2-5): EAGVAQSPRYKIIEKRQSVAFWCNPISGHATLYWYQQILGQGPKLLIQFQNNGVVDDSQLPKDRFSAERLKGVDSTLKIQPAKLEDSAVYLCASSSDRAGDETQYFGPGTRLLVL.

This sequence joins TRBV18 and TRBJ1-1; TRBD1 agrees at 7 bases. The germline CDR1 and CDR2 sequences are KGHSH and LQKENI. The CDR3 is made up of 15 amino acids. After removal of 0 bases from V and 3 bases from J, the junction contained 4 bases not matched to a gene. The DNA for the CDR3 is TGTGCCAGCTCACCACCGGTAGGGGGCTACACTGAAGCTTTCTTT. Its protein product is CASSPPVGGYTEAFF.

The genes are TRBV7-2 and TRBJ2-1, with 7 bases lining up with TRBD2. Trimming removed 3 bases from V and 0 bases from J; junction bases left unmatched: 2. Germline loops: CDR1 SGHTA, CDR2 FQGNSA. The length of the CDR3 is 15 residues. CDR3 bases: TGTGCCAGCAGCTTCCAGCGGGACTCCTACAATGAGCAGTTCTTC. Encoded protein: CASSFQRDSYNEQFF.